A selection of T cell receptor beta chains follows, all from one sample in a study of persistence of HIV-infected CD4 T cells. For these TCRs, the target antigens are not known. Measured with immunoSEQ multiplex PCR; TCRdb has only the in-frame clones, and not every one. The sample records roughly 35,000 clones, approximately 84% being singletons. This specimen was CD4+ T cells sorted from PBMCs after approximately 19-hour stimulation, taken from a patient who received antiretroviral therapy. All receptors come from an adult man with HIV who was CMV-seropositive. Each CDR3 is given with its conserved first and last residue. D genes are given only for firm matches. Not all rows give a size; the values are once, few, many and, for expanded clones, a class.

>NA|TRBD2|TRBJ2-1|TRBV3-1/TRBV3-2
TGTGCCAGCAGCCAAGGACTAGCCAATGAGCAGTTCTTC
CASSQGLANEQFF
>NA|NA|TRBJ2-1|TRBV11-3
TGTGCCAGCAGCTTAAATCGACAGGTGAATGAGCAGTTCTTC
CASSLNRQVNEQFF
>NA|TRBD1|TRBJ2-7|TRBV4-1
TGCGCCAGCAGCCGATCGACAGGGATGAGTCCCCACGAGCAGTACTTC
CASSRSTGMSPHEQYF
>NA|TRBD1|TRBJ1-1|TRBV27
TGTGCCAGCAGTTTCGCCACAGGGGGCGTCACTGAAGCTTTCTTT
CASSFATGGVTEAFF
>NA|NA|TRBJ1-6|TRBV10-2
TGCGCCAGCAGTGGACCTGGGAATTCACCCCTCCACTTT
CASSGPGNSPLHF
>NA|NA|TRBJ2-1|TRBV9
TGTGCCAGCAGCGTAGCCCCGTCCCTGAGTGAGCAGTTCTTC
CASSVAPSLSEQFF
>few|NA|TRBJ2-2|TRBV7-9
TGTGCCAGCAGCTTATGGAGCACCGGGGAGCTGTTTTTT
CASSLWSTGELFF
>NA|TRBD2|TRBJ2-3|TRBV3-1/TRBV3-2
TGTGCCAGCAGCCCTCCCGGGAGGGATACGCAGTATTTT
CASSPPGRDTQYF
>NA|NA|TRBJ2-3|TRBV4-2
TGTGCCAGCAGCCAAGTGGCAGGATTCACAGATACGCAGTATTTT
CASSQVAGFTDTQYF
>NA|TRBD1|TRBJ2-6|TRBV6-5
TGTGCCAGCAGGACAGGGATCTCTGGGGCCAACGTCCTGACTTTC
CASRTGISGANVLTF
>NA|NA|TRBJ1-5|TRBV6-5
TGTGCCAGCAGTTACCAGTCCCCAGGGGTGGGTCAGCCCCAGCATTTT
CASSYQSPGVGQPQHF
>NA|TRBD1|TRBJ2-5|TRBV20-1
TGCAGTGCTAGTATTATTTGGGACAGGGAAGAGACCCAGTACTTC
CSASIIWDREETQYF
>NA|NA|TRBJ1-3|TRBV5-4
TGTGCCAGCAGCTTGGGGGTAGGATCCGGAAACACCATATATTTT
CASSLGVGSGNTIYF
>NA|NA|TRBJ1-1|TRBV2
TGTGCCAGCACCGGGACACTTGTCAACACTGAAGCTTTCTTT
CASTGTLVNTEAFF
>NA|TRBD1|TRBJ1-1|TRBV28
TGTGCCAGCAGTTTATCCGGGACAGGGGGGACGAAAGCTTTCTTT
CASSLSGTGGTKAFF
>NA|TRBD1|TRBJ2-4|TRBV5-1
TGCGCCAGCAGCTGGGGACAGGAAAAAAACATTCAGTACTTC
CASSWGQEKNIQYF
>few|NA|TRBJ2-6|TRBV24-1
TGTGCCACCAGTGGGGGGCCGAGCTCTGGGGCCAACGTCCTGACTTTC
CATSGGPSSGANVLTF
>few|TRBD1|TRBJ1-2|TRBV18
TGTGCCAGCTCACCAGTCCTCAGGGGGGAAGGCTACACCTTC
CASSPVLRGEGYTF
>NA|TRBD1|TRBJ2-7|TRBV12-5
TGTGCTAGTGGCGGGACAGGGGCTTACGAGCAGTACTTC
CASGGTGAYEQYF
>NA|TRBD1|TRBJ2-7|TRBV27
TGTGCCAGCAGTACGCGGACAGGAGAGCAGTACTTC
CASSTRTGEQYF
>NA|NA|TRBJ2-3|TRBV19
TGTGCCAGTAGTGTCACAGATACGCAGTATTTT
CASSVTDTQYF
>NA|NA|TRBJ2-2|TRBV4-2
TGTGCCAGCAGCCAAGAAGTGGGGGGGGAGCTGTTTTTT
CASSQEVGGELFF
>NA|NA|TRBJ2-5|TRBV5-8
TGTGCCAGCAGCTCCTCATTGTTTACCCAGTACTTC
CASSSSLFTQYF
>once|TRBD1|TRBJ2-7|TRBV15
TGTGCCACCAGCAGAGGGGTACAGGGGGAAGACGAGCAGTACTTC
CATSRGVQGEDEQYF
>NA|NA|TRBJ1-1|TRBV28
TGTGCCAGCAGTTTAAGTTCCACAGGTCGCCCTGAAGCTTTCTTT
CASSLSSTGRPEAFF
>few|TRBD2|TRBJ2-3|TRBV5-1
TGCGCCAGCAAGCGGGGGACCACAGATACGCAGTATTTT
CASKRGTTDTQYF
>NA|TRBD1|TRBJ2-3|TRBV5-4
TGTGCCAGCAGTAACAGGGGGCCCGATACGCAGTATTTT
CASSNRGPDTQYF
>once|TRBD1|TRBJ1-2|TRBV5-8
TGTGCCAGCAGCTGGACAGGGGGCGAACGAGGCTACACCTTC
CASSWTGGERGYTF
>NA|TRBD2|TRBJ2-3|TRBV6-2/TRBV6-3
TGTGCCAGCAGTTACCCAACTAGCGGGGGGGTGAACCCAGATACGCAGTATTTT
CASSYPTSGGVNPDTQYF
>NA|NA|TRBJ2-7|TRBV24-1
TGTGCCACCAGTGACAGCTACGAGCAGTACTTC
CATSDSYEQYF
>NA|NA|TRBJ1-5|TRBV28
TGTGCCAGCCACAGTCTTTATAGCAATCAGCCCCAGCATTTT
CASHSLYSNQPQHF
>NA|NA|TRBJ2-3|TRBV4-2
TGTGCCAGCAGCCAAGAGGGAGCGGCTAGCACAGATACGCAGTATTTT
CASSQEGAASTDTQYF